The 16 T cell receptor beta chains presented below share a single source sample, sequenced in a study of T cells in Graves' hyperthyroidism and ophthalmopathy. TCR beta CDR3 sequences were amplified from RNA transcripts. RT-PCR in the first round (using the HTBI primer set) targeted the TCR CDR3. MiXCR was run by TCRdb on the multiplex PCR reads, yielding one entry per CDR3 protein. Among 350,000 or so distinct CDR3 sequences, around a sixth were seen once, and the ten largest hold about 53%. Source material: blood. The receptors shown here come from a woman in her 50s with Graves' hyperthyroidism.

This clonotype turned up a few times. This chain joins TRBV6-1 and TRBJ1-1; no definite D call. V was pared by 5 bases and J by 0 bases, with 7 bases between. From germline, CDR1 is MNHNS and CDR2 SASEGT. The CDR3 is 13 amino acids. The CDR3 loop is CASSSVLNTEAFF. The CDR3 DNA is TGTGCCAGCAGTTCCGTTTTGAACACTGAAGCTTTCTTT.

This clonotype came up a few times. The chain uses TRBV30 and TRBJ2-7; D call uncertain. Looked up from germline, CDR1 is GTSNPN and CDR2 is SVGIG (reference sequence). V lost 1 base to trimming and J lost 6 bases, with 22 bases between them. This CDR3 has 16 residues. CDR3 DNA: TGTGCCTGGAGTGGACCCGGGTCGGCCGGCAATGGCGAGCAGTACGTC. Protein product: CAWSGPGSAGNGEQYV.

V gene TRBV6-4 combines with J gene TRBJ2-3; D gene unclear. V was cut by 3 bases and J by 0 bases, with 10 bases left in between. The CDR3 is 15 residues long. Germline assignment: CDR1 MRHNA and CDR2 SNTAGT. The CDR3 DNA is TGTGCCAGCAGTGAACGGTTAACTAGCACAGATACGCAGTATTTT. The encoded protein is CASSERLTSTDTQYF.

Regarding this clonotype: A read error may explain this, as a much larger clone is one base away. This chain joins TRBV6-1 and TRBJ2-7, with a weak D call TRBD1 (6 bases). The CDR3 is made up of 14 amino acids. V lost 2 bases and J lost 2, with 10 bases in between. Germline CDR1 and CDR2: MNHNS and SASEGT. CDR3 region: CASSEWGQAYEQYF. CDR3 DNA: TGTGCCAGCAGTGAATGGGGACAAGCCTACGAGCAGTACTTC.

J is TRBJ2-2 and V is TRBV29-1; tentatively, D is TRBD1 (6 bases). The germline CDR1 and CDR2 sequences are SQVTM and ANQGSEA. The CDR3 runs to 13 residues. V lost 5 bases and J lost 5, with 12 bases in between. The CDR3 nucleotides read TGCAGCGTTCCCTCTACAGGGACCGGGGAGCTGTTTTTT. Translation: CSVPSTGTGELFF.

The chain combines TRBV5-1 with TRBJ2-7, with 9 bases matching TRBD2. Unmatched junction bases numbered 11, after V lost 6 bases and J lost 1 base. This CDR3 is 16 amino acids long. Germline CDR1 and CDR2: SGHRS and YFSETQ. The CDR3: CASTPKGLAGSYEQYV. In DNA, the CDR3 is TGCGCCAGCACTCCGAAGGGGCTAGCGGGGTCCTACGAGCAGTACGTC.

CDR3 amino acids: CSANRLAGMNTGELFF. The DNA of the CDR3 is TGCAGTGCTAACCGACTAGCGGGGATGAACACCGGGGAGCTGTTTTTT. The rearrangement joins TRBV20-1 to TRBJ2-2, with TRBD2 matching over 11 bases. The CDR3 length is 16 residues. Per germline, CDR1 DFQATT and CDR2 SNEGSKA (reference sequence). The V segment lost 4 bases and the J segment 1 base; nucleotides outside the gene matches: 5.

The chain employs TRBV4-1 and TRBJ2-1; 10 bases fit TRBD1. The CDR3 consists of 16 residues. V shed 0 bases, J shed 8 bases, and the junction held 7 bases outside the gene matches. CDR1 and CDR2 (germline): MGHRA, YSYEKL. CDR3 amino acids: CASSQDPGTGAHEQFF. The CDR3, as DNA: TGCGCCAGCAGCCAAGATCCAGGGACAGGGGCCCATGAGCAGTTCTTC.

In this sample, this clonotype turned up a few times. The gene calls are TRBV10-3 and TRBJ2-5, with 8 bases identical to TRBD2. The CDR3 contains 15 residues. V was clipped by 10 bases and J by 1 base; unmatched bases: 11. CDR1 is ENHRY and CDR2 is SYGVKD in the germline V gene. CDR3 residues: CATSGGEGSQETQYF. The CDR3 DNA reads as TGTGCCACCTCGGGAGGGGAGGGGTCCCAAGAGACCCAGTACTTC.

The chain joins TRBV6-1 to TRBJ1-2; tentative D call: TRBD1 (6 bases). CDR1 is MNHNS, CDR2 SASEGT, per germline. The CDR3 extends over 13 amino acids. Trimming cost V 6 bases and J 7 bases, with 15 bases left between them. The CDR3 is CASSLDSVGGYTF. CDR3 DNA sequence: TGTGCCAGCAGCTTGGACAGCGTCGGTGGCTACACCTTC.

This clonotype was recorded at least ten times. The rearrangement links TRBV27 to TRBJ1-6; D call uncertain. The CDR3 is 15 residues long. CDR1 MNHEY and CDR2 SMNVEV come from the germline V gene (reference sequence). With 2 bases removed from V and 10 bases from J, the gap between germline ends came to 15 bases. This CDR3 reads CASSLRLGRGSPLHF. The CDR3 bases are TGTGCCAGCAGTTTACGTCTGGGTCGTGGATCACCCCTCCACTTT.

J is TRBJ1-6 and V is TRBV6-2 or TRBV6-3; D is uncertain. V lost 4 bases to trimming and J lost 5 bases, with 6 bases between them. The V gene's germline CDR1 is MNHEY and CDR2 SVGEGT. This CDR3 comprises 13 residues. This CDR3 reads CASSWADNSPLHF. The CDR3 nucleotides are TGTGCCAGCAGTTGGGCGGATAATTCACCCCTCCACTTT.

The chain joins TRBV19 to TRBJ1-5; D uncertain. V lost 6 bases and J lost 4, with 7 bases in between. CDR3 size: 12 residues. Germline CDR1 LNHDA, CDR2 SQIVND (reference sequence). The CDR3, as DNA: TGTGCCAGTAGCCGTAGGAATCAGCCCCAGCATTTT. Encoded protein: CASSRRNQPQHF.

This clonotype came up a few times. The V and J genes are TRBV10-3 and TRBJ1-6; D might be TRBD1 (5 bases). The V end lost 5 bases, the J end lost 7 bases, and 9 bases lay between the germline ends. Germline loops: CDR1 ENHRY, CDR2 SYGVKD. The CDR3 loop spans 13 amino acids. CDR3 sequence (DNA): TGTGCCATCAGTCCGGGGGAAAATTCACCCCTCCACTTT. Its protein product is CAISPGENSPLHF.

The sample holds a few counts of this clonotype. CDR3 coding DNA: TGCGCCAGCAGCTTACCCGGACAGTACAATGAGCAGTTCTTC. It encodes CASSLPGQYNEQFF. This chain connects TRBV5-1 to TRBJ2-1; the D gene is possibly TRBD1 (6 bases). The ends were cut back, 2 bases at V and 4 bases at J, with 10 bases in the middle. The CDR3 runs 14 residues. Germline V lookup: CDR1 SGHRS, CDR2 YFSETQ.

This clonotype came up many times. The gene calls are TRBV12-3 or TRBV12-4 and TRBJ1-2; TRBD1 aligns across 7 bases. The trim removed 5 bases at V and 4 bases at J, leaving 4 bases unmatched. The CDR3 is 13 amino acids. DNA for the CDR3: TGTGCCAGCAGTCCGACAGGGATCTATGGCTACACCTTC. Its protein product is CASSPTGIYGYTF.